This T cell receptor (beta chain) was profiled in a study of T cells in Graves' hyperthyroidism and ophthalmopathy (dated 2019 in TCRdb). For the wider study: Peripheral blood was collected at initial diagnosis, before any treatment. A discovery cohort of about 95 patients, approximately 45 with Graves' ophthalmopathy and under 60 with stable Graves' hyperthyroidism, was used to find distinguishing TCR V-J signatures. Whether ophthalmopathy could be predicted prospectively was tested in an independent validation cohort made up of 18 to 20 hyperthyroidism patients plus 17 patients who later progressed to ophthalmopathy. The 90 to 100 discovery patients were randomly divided into training and test sets at a 7:3 ratio. In about six Graves' hyperthyroidism patients, the study also compared T-cell repertoires from thyroid tissue with T-cell repertoires from blood. After sampling, hyperthyroidism patients received methimazole starting at 30 mg daily, and ophthalmopathy patients received high-dose intravenous methylprednisolone. The paper reports TCR Vbeta CDR3 sequencing of roughly 140 peripheral blood samples: around 45 ophthalmopathy, about 75 hyperthyroidism and approximately 17 progressor patients.

At the junction V is shortened by 4 bases and J by 2 bases; bases outside the gene matches: 9. Measured from the cysteine to the phenylalanine, the CDR3 is 16 residues long. Only the CDR3 DNA stays, 48 bases, in frame from base 1. CDR1 and CDR2 are read off the germline V gene as MDHEN and SYDVKM. At least ten counts were recorded for this clonotype. Its antigen is currently not known. Nothing much larger sits one base from this clone, and base qualities are not available. The paper's findings and limits, for the study overall: Blood samples also contained most of the expanded thyroid clonotypes (frequency above 0.001), which suggests that blood repertoires may reflect thyroid immune responses. A model built on a 13 V-J signature distinguished ophthalmopathy from stable hyperthyroidism, reaching 85% to 90% sensitivity and around 82% specificity in cross-validation and 80%/75% in testing. In validation, progression to ophthalmopathy was predicted by the model with around 70% sensitivity and nearly 75% specificity, a median of 6.5 months before onset. No statistical method was used to set the sample size in advance, and investigators knew the group allocation.

Ophthalmopathy patients had moderately to severely active disease, Clinical Activity Score of at least 3, NOSPECS grade of at least 4, and duration under 3 months. Exclusion was applied to patients with uncontrolled infections, other autoimmune diseases, pregnancy or lactation. Diagnoses were based on clinical symptoms, serum thyroxine and TRAb, thyroid ultrasound and orbital computed tomography. PBMCs were isolated from 10 ml of fresh peripheral blood by Ficoll-Paque density gradient centrifugation. Trizol reagent was used to extract total RNA, and RNA quality was then checked on an Agilent 2100 Bioanalyzer. TCR beta CDR3 regions were amplified from RNA transcripts. For the first round of RT-PCR on the TCR CDR3, the HTBI primer set was used together with the Qiagen OneStep RT-PCR kit. Libraries were constructed in a second round of multiplex PCR, after which size selection and purification were performed. Libraries were sequenced paired-end with 100 bp reads on an Illumina HiSeq2000. In the source study's methods: Raw data were processed with SOAPnuke, discarding reads with adapters, uncalled bases, mean Phred below 15, or no exact constant-primer or identifier match. COPE v1.2.5 was used to merge the high-quality paired reads, and each unique nucleotide sequence was defined as a clonotype. MiTCR v1.1 was used to align clonotypes to the IMGT TRBV, TRBD and TRBJ reference segments. The analysis was restricted to V-J combinations with a frequency above 0.0001, which together covered over 99% of the repertoires. A TCS score was defined as the ratio of F50 (clonal expansion) to E x V (chaos), with BLOSUM62-based TCRdist applied between CDR3 peptides within each V-J. Welch's t-statistics and random forest reduced around 520 V-J features to roughly 13, which were used in a naive Bayes classifier (R e1071). Clones were called with MiXCR by TCRdb after fastp trimmed the public reads at Q25, and only in-frame beta chains were retained. Records with the same CDR3 protein are collapsed into one entry carrying the most frequent genes and DNA. The V and J calls shown here were made by TCRdb, not taken from the authors' results. The sample records over 450,000 distinct CDR3 sequences, 15% to 20% of which are singletons. Roughly a sixth of the sample belongs to the ten largest clones.

In this chain, TRBV28 is recombined with TRBJ2-7, and 9 junction bases match TRBD1. This clonotype was sampled from a woman between 18 and 29 years old with Graves' ophthalmopathy. The sequencing input was blood. The DNA sequence is as follows: TGTGCCAGCAGTTCCCCCGGGACAGGGAGCCCCTACGAGCAGTACTTC. Its amino acids are CASSSPGTGSPYEQYF.